This TCR beta chain was documented in a study of T cell clones after liver transplantation. At the level of the study: TCRbeta sequencing after a pre-transplant mixed lymphocyte reaction identified graft-donor-reactive clones, later tracked in post-transplant blood.

Data came from immunoSEQ multiplex PCR; TCRdb stores just in-frame clones and leaves some out. The sample records 9,000 to 10,000 clones, around three quarters being singletons. Germline V gene lookup returns CDR1 MNHEY and CDR2 SVGAGI. V gave up 6 bases and J gave up 7 bases, with 16 bases separating them. CDR3 length equals 13 residues. This clone has just a few counts. This chain joins TRBV6-5 and TRBJ2-7; a possible D gene is TRBD1 (6 bases). The TCR sequence derives from a human patient who received a liver transplant. The T cells may partly be graft donor cells. Specimen: CD8+ T cells from blood, collected at the roughly 15-month timepoint. This CDR3 reads CASSDGTWWEQYV. The DNA of the CDR3 is TGTGCCAGCAGCGACGGGACATGGTGGGAGCAGTACGTC.